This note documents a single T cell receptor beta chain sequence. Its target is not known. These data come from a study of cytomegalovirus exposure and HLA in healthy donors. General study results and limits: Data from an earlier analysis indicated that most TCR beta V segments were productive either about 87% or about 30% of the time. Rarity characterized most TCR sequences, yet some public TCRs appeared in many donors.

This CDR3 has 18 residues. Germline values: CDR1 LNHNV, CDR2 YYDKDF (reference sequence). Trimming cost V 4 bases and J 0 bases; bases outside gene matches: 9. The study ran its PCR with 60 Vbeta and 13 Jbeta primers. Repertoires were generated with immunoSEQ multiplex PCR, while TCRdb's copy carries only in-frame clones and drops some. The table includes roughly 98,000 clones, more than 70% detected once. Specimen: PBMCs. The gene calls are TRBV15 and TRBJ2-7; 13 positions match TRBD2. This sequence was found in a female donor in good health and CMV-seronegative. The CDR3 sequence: CATSKAQTSGGSSYEQYF. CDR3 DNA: TGTGCCACCAGCAAGGCGCAGACTAGCGGGGGGAGCTCCTACGAGCAGTACTTC.